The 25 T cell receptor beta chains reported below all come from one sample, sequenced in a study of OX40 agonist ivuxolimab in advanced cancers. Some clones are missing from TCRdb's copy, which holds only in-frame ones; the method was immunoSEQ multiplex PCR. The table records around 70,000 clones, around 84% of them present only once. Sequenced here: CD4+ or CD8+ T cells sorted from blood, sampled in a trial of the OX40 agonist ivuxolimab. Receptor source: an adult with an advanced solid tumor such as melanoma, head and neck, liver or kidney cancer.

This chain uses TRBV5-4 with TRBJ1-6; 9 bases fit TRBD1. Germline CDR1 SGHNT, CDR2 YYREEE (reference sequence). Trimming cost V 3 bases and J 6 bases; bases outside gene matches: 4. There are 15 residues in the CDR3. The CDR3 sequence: CASSSSTGGNSPLHF. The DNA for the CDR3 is TGTGCCAGCAGCTCGTCGACAGGGGGTAATTCACCCCTCCACTTT.

The CDR3 nucleotides are TGTGCCACCAGCAGACCGGGACAGGGGGCCTGGGAGCAGTACTTC. It codes for CATSRPGQGAWEQYF. The gene calls are TRBV15 and TRBJ2-7, with 12 bases aligning to TRBD1. Germline CDR1 is LNHNV and CDR2 is YYDKDF (reference sequence). This CDR3 has 15 amino acids. The junction had 6 bases not matched to a gene; V was cut back by 2 bases and J by 7 bases.

Written as DNA, the CDR3 is TGCGCCAGCAGCCAAGAAGAAGGGGGAGGGGGCTTCTATGAGCAGTTCTTC. It encodes CASSQEEGGGGFYEQFF. The rearrangement uses TRBV4-3 and TRBJ2-1; the D call may be TRBD1 or TRBD2 (7 bases each). V gave up 0 bases and J gave up 8 bases, with 20 bases separating them. CDR1 LGHNA and CDR2 YSLEER come from the germline V gene. The length of the CDR3 is 17 residues.

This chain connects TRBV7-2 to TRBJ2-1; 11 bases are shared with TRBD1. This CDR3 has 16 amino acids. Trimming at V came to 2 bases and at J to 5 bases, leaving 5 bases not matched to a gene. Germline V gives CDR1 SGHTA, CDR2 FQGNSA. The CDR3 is CASSLLWDRGNNEQFF. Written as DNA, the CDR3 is TGTGCCAGCAGCTTATTATGGGACAGGGGGAACAATGAGCAGTTCTTC. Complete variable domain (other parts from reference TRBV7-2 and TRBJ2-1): GAGVSQSPSNKVTEKGKDVELRCDPISGHTALYWYRQSLGQGLEFLIYFQGNSAPDKSGLPSDRFSAERTGGSVSTLTIQRTQQEDSAVYLCASSLLWDRGNNEQFFGPGTRLTVL.

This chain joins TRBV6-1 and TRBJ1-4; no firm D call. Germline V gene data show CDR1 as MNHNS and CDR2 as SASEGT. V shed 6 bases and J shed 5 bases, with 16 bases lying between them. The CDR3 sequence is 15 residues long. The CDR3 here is CASSATLGTNEKLFF. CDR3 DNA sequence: TGTGCCAGCAGCGCGACGTTGGGAACCAATGAAAAACTGTTTTTT.

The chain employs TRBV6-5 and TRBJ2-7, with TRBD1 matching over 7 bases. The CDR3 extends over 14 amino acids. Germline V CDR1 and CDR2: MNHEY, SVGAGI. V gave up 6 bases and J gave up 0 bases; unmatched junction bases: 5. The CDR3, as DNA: TGTGCCAGCAGCCCAAGACAGGGCTCCTACGAGCAGTACTTC. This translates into CASSPRQGSYEQYF.

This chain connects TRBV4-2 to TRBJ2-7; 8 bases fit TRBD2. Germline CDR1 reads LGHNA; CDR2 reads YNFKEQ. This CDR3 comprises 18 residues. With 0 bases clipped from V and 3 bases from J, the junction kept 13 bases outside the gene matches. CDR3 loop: CASSQDWAGGILHYEQYF. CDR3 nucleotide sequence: TGTGCCAGCAGCCAAGATTGGGCGGGGGGCATATTACACTACGAGCAGTACTTC.

For the CDR3, the DNA is TGTGCCAGCAGTTTTCTACCCACGGACAGAGATAACACTGAAGCTTTCTTT. This encodes CASSFLPTDRDNTEAFF. The chain is built from TRBV28 and TRBJ1-1; possible D gene TRBD1, 6 bases. Between the trimmed V and J ends, which lost 3 bases and 2 bases, there was a span of 19 bases. The CDR3 spans 17 residues. Germline V gene lookup returns CDR1 MDHEN and CDR2 SYDVKM. Using reference TRBV28 and TRBJ1-1 for the parts outside the CDR3, the full variable domain is DVKVTQSSRYLVKRTGEKVFLECVQDMDHENMFWYRQDPGLGLRLIYFSYDVKMKEKGDIPEGYSVSREKKERFSLILESASTNQTSMYLCASSFLPTDRDNTEAFFGQGTRLTVV.

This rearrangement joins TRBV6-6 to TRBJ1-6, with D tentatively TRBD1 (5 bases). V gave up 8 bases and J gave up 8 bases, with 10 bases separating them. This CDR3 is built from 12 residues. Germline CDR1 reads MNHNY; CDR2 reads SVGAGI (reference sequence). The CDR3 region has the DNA TGTGCCAGCGGGACTAGGGATTCACCCCTCCACTTT. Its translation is CASGTRDSPLHF.

Here the CDR3 reads CASSSLAEGGTGELFF. In DNA form, the CDR3 reads TGTGCCAGCAGTTCTCTAGCGGAGGGGGGCACCGGGGAGCTGTTTTTT. The chain uses TRBV27 and TRBJ2-2, with a tentative D call TRBD2 (7 bases). The CDR3 contains 16 residues. CDR1 MNHEY and CDR2 SMNVEV come from the germline V gene (reference sequence). Trimming took off 4 bases at V and 4 bases at J, with 16 bases between the two ends.

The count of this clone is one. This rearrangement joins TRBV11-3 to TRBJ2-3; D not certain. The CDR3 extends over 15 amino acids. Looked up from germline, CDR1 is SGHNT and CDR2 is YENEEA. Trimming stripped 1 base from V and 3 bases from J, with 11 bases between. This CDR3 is CASSLGPLGTDTQYF. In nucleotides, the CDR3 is TGTGCCAGCAGCTTAGGCCCCCTAGGGACAGATACGCAGTATTTT. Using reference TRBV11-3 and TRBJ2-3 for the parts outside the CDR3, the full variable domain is EAGVVQSPRYKIIEKKQPVAFWCNPISGHNTLYWYLQNLGQGPELLIRYENEEAVDDSQLPKDRFSAERLKGVDSTLKIQPAELGDSAVYLCASSLGPLGTDTQYFGPGTRLTVL.

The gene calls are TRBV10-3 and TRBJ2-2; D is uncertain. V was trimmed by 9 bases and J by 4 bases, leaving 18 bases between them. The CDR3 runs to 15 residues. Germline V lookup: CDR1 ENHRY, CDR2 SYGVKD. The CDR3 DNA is TGTGCCATTAGGACGCTGGGAAAGGGCACCGGGGAGCTGTTTTTT. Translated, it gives CAIRTLGKGTGELFF.

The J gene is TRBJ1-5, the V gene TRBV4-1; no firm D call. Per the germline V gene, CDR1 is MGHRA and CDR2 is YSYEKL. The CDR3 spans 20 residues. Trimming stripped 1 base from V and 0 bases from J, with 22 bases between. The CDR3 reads CASSQVTTPPTLYSNQPQHF. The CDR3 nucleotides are TGCGCCAGCAGCCAAGTTACGACACCACCTACCCTATATAGCAATCAGCCCCAGCATTTT.

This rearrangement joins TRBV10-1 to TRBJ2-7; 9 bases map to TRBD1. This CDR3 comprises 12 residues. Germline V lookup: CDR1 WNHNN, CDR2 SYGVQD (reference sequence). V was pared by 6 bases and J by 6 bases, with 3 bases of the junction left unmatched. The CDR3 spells CASRDRGGEQYF. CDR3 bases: TGCGCCAGCAGGGACAGGGGTGGCGAGCAGTACTTC.

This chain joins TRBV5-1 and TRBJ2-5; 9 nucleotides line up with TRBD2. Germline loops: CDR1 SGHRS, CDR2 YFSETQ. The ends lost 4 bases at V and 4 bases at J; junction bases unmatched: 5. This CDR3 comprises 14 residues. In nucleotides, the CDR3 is TGCGCCAGCAGCAAACAGACTAGCGGAGAGACCCAGTACTTC. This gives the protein CASSKQTSGETQYF.

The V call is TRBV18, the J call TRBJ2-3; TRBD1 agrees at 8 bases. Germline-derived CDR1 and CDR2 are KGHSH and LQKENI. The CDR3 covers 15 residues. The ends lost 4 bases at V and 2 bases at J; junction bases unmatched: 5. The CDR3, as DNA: TGTGCCAGCTCACTCGACAGGGGCTACACAGATACGCAGTATTTT. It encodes CASSLDRGYTDTQYF.

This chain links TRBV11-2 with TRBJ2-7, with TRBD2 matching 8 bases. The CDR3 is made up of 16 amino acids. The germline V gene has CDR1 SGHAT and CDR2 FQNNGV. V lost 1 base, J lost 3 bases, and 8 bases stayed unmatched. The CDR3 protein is CASSLGSTGGRYEQYF. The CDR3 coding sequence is TGTGCCAGCAGCTTAGGTTCAACGGGGGGGCGCTACGAGCAGTACTTC.

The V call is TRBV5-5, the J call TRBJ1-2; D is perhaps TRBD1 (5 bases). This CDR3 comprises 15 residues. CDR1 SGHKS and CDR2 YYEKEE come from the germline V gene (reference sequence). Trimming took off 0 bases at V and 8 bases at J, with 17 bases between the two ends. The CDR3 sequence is CASSLGPQGLRGYTF. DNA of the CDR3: TGTGCCAGCAGCTTGGGACCCCAGGGTCTGAGGGGCTACACCTTC. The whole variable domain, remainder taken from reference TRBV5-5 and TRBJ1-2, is DAGVTQSPTHLIKTRGQQVTLRCSPISGHKSVSWYQQVLGQGPQFIFQYYEKEERGRGNFPDRFSARQFPNYSSELNVNALLLGDSALYLCASSLGPQGLRGYTFGSGTRLTVV.

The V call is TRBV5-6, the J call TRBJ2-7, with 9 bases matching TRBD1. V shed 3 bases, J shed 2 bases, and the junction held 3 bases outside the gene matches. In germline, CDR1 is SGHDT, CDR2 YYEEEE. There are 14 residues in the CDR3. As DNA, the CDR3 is TGTGCCAGCAGCTGGGACAGGGAGACCTACGAGCAGTACTTC. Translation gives CASSWDRETYEQYF.

CDR3 nucleotides: TGTGCCAGCAGCCCGGACAGGGGTCGTGGTGGTACGCAGTATTTT. The encoded protein is CASSPDRGRGGTQYF. The J gene is TRBJ2-3, the V gene TRBV5-6, with 9 nucleotides matching TRBD1. J lost 8 bases, V lost 4 bases, and 11 bases had no gene match. The CDR3 has 15 residues. From germline, CDR1 is SGHDT and CDR2 YYEEEE. Filled out from reference TRBV5-6 and TRBJ2-3, the complete variable domain reads DAGVTQSPTHLIKTRGQQVTLRCSPKSGHDTVSWYQQALGQGPQFIFQYYEEEERQRGNFPDRFSGHQFPNYSSELNVNALLLGDSALYLCASSPDRGRGGTQYFGPGTRLTVL.

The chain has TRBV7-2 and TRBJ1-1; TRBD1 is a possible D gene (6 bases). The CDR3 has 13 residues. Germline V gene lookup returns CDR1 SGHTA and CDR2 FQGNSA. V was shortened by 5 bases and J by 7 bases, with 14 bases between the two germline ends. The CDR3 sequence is CASSAGTHDEAFF. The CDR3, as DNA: TGTGCCAGCAGCGCCGGGACACATGATGAAGCTTTCTTT.

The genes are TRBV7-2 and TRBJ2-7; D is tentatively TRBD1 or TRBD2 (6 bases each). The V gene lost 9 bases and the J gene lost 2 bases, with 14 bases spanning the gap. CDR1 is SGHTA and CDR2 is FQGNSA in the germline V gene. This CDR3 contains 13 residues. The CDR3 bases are TGTGCCAGTTCAAGGGGGGTTGCCTACGAGCAGTACTTC. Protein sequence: CASSRGVAYEQYF.

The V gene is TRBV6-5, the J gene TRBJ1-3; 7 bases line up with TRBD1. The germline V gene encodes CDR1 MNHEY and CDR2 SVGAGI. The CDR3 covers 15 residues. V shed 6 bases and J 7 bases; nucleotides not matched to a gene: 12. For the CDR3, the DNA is TGTGCCAGCAGAGCTACAGGGGAGGCCGGGAACACCATATATTTT. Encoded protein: CASRATGEAGNTIYF.

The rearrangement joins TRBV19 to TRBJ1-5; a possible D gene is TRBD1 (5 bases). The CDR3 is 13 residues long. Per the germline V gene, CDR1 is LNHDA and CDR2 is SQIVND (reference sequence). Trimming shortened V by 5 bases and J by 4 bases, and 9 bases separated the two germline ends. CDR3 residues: CASSSTVNQPQHF. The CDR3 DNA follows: TGTGCCAGTAGTTCGACAGTTAATCAGCCCCAGCATTTT.

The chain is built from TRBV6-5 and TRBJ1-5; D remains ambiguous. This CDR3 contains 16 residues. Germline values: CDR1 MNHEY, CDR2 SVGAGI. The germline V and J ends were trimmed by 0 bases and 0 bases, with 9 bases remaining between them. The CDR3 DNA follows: TGTGCCAGCAGTTACTCGGCCCCCGATAGCAATCAGCCCCAGCATTTT. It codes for CASSYSAPDSNQPQHF.